The rows below give T cell receptor beta chains drawn from one sample of a study of shared clonotypes between healthy human individuals. TCRdb's table, derived via immunoSEQ multiplex PCR, lists solely in-frame clones and lacks some. The data contain 2 million to 2.5 million clones, around 92% of them seen just once; the ten biggest clones take up more than 0.35%. Sequencing was performed on naive CD4+ T cells from PBMCs. These receptors all stem from a man younger than 30 in good health. Some clones in this sample may be carry-over from other donors' samples. Both conserved end residues are part of each CDR3. Each record gives: CDR3 length, clone size, J gene, D gene, V gene, CDR3 protein, CDR3 DNA. A D gene is named only where the DNA matches it firmly. Only some rows state a clone size, as once, few, many or a class for expanded clones.

len: 14; abundance: -; j_gene: TRBJ2-5; d_gene: TRBD1; v_gene: TRBV5-1; CDR3aa: CASSPGQGQETQYF; CDR3nt: TGCGCCAGCAGCCCCGGACAGGGGCAAGAGACCCAGTACTTC
len: 14; abundance: -; j_gene: TRBJ2-3; d_gene: TRBD1; v_gene: TRBV7-9; CDR3aa: CASSFDRGTDTQYF; CDR3nt: TGTGCCAGCAGCTTCGACAGGGGCACAGATACGCAGTATTTT
len: 16; abundance: once; j_gene: TRBJ1-4; d_gene: -; v_gene: TRBV5-1; CDR3aa: CASSHGRSATNEKLFF; CDR3nt: TGCGCCAGCAGCCATGGTCGGAGTGCAACTAATGAAAAACTGTTTTTT
len: 18; abundance: -; j_gene: TRBJ2-3; d_gene: -; v_gene: TRBV23-1; CDR3aa: CASSPFRQVPRGPDTQYF; CDR3nt: TGCGCCAGCAGTCCCTTCCGACAGGTTCCCCGTGGGCCAGATACGCAGTATTTT
len: 13; abundance: -; j_gene: TRBJ1-5; d_gene: -; v_gene: TRBV30; CDR3aa: CAWSADGNQPQHF; CDR3nt: TGTGCCTGGAGCGCCGACGGTAATCAGCCCCAGCATTTT
len: 14; abundance: -; j_gene: TRBJ2-3; d_gene: TRBD2; v_gene: TRBV6-8; CDR3aa: CASSRLAGVYTQYF; CDR3nt: TGTGCCAGCTCAAGACTAGCGGGGGTATATACGCAGTATTTT
len: 18; abundance: once; j_gene: TRBJ2-7; d_gene: -; v_gene: TRBV7-8; CDR3aa: CASSLEGQGLAYRYEQYF; CDR3nt: TGTGCCAGCAGCTTAGAGGGTCAGGGACTCGCCTATAGATACGAGCAGTACTTC
len: 15; abundance: -; j_gene: TRBJ2-5; d_gene: -; v_gene: TRBV5-1; CDR3aa: CASSVGPAAGETQYF; CDR3nt: TGCGCCAGCAGCGTGGGACCGGCCGCGGGAGAGACCCAGTACTTC
len: 15; abundance: -; j_gene: TRBJ1-3; d_gene: -; v_gene: TRBV18; CDR3aa: CASSPGPHSGNTIYF; CDR3nt: TGTGCCAGCTCACCGGGTCCCCACTCTGGAAACACCATATATTTT
len: 15; abundance: -; j_gene: TRBJ1-1; d_gene: -; v_gene: TRBV7-9; CDR3aa: CASSPLTWEGAEAFF; CDR3nt: TGTGCCAGCAGCCCACTCACGTGGGAGGGGGCTGAAGCTTTCTTT
len: 15; abundance: -; j_gene: TRBJ1-1; d_gene: -; v_gene: TRBV7-2; CDR3aa: CASSLGQVQNTEAFF; CDR3nt: TGTGCCAGCAGCTTAGGCCAGGTTCAGAACACTGAAGCTTTCTTT
len: 15; abundance: -; j_gene: TRBJ2-7; d_gene: -; v_gene: TRBV14; CDR3aa: CASSPMETLAYEQYF; CDR3nt: TGTGCCAGCAGCCCTATGGAAACCCTGGCCTACGAGCAGTACTTC
len: 17; abundance: -; j_gene: TRBJ2-2; d_gene: TRBD2; v_gene: TRBV5-1; CDR3aa: CASSRGAGGPTTGELFF; CDR3nt: TGCGCCAGCAGCCGGGGAGCGGGAGGGCCGACAACCGGGGAGCTGTTTTTT
len: 15; abundance: -; j_gene: TRBJ2-2; d_gene: TRBD2; v_gene: TRBV6-6; CDR3aa: CASGTSGSDTGELFF; CDR3nt: TGTGCCAGCGGTACTAGCGGGAGCGACACCGGGGAGCTGTTTTTT
len: 15; abundance: -; j_gene: TRBJ2-7; d_gene: -; v_gene: TRBV27; CDR3aa: CASSFQGRLTYEQYF; CDR3nt: TGTGCCAGCAGTTTTCAGGGGCGCTTGACCTACGAGCAGTACTTC
len: 15; abundance: -; j_gene: TRBJ2-7; d_gene: TRBD2; v_gene: TRBV5-1; CDR3aa: CASSPQAGGSYEQYF; CDR3nt: TGCGCCAGCAGCCCCCAGGCCGGGGGGTCCTACGAGCAGTACTTC
len: 15; abundance: -; j_gene: TRBJ2-2; d_gene: -; v_gene: TRBV5-4; CDR3aa: CASSLARVNTGELFF; CDR3nt: TGTGCCAGCAGCTTGGCCAGGGTAAACACCGGGGAGCTGTTTTTT
len: 17; abundance: -; j_gene: TRBJ2-2; d_gene: -; v_gene: TRBV9; CDR3aa: CASSVSRRGGNTGELFF; CDR3nt: TGTGCCAGCAGCGTCTCCAGAAGGGGAGGGAACACCGGGGAGCTGTTTTTT
len: 14; abundance: once; j_gene: TRBJ2-1; d_gene: -; v_gene: TRBV7-9; CDR3aa: CASSLDYSYNEQFF; CDR3nt: TGTGCCAGCAGCTTAGATTATTCATACAATGAGCAGTTCTTC
len: 15; abundance: -; j_gene: TRBJ2-7; d_gene: TRBD1; v_gene: TRBV6-1; CDR3aa: CASRIWGQGTYEQYF; CDR3nt: TGTGCCAGCAGAATATGGGGACAGGGGACCTACGAGCAGTACTTC
len: 15; abundance: -; j_gene: TRBJ2-7; d_gene: TRBD2; v_gene: TRBV27; CDR3aa: CASSLRLAAPYEQYF; CDR3nt: TGTGCCAGCAGTTTACGACTAGCGGCCCCCTACGAGCAGTACTTC
len: 16; abundance: once; j_gene: TRBJ2-5; d_gene: TRBD1; v_gene: TRBV5-8; CDR3aa: CASSGGQGTHQETQYF; CDR3nt: TGTGCCAGCAGCGGGGGACAGGGGACTCACCAAGAGACCCAGTACTTC
len: 16; abundance: -; j_gene: TRBJ1-1; d_gene: -; v_gene: TRBV5-6; CDR3aa: CASSWRGRRENTEAFF; CDR3nt: TGTGCCAGCAGCTGGAGGGGAAGGAGGGAGAACACTGAAGCTTTCTTT
len: 17; abundance: once; j_gene: TRBJ2-3; d_gene: TRBD2; v_gene: TRBV7-9; CDR3aa: CASSSRISGTSTDTQYF; CDR3nt: TGTGCCAGCAGCTCTAGAATTAGCGGGACTAGCACAGATACGCAGTATTTT
len: 15; abundance: -; j_gene: TRBJ2-1; d_gene: TRBD1; v_gene: TRBV7-2; CDR3aa: CASRPGTGAHNEQFF; CDR3nt: TGTGCCAGCAGGCCCGGGACAGGTGCCCACAATGAGCAGTTCTTC
len: 17; abundance: -; j_gene: TRBJ2-4; d_gene: TRBD2; v_gene: TRBV11-2; CDR3aa: CASSLRRLAGDFDIQYF; CDR3nt: TGTGCCAGCAGCTTACGCCGACTAGCGGGAGATTTTGACATTCAGTACTTC
len: 16; abundance: -; j_gene: TRBJ2-7; d_gene: TRBD2; v_gene: TRBV28; CDR3aa: CASSLSLGAGDVEQYF; CDR3nt: TGTGCCAGCAGTTTATCCCTAGGGGCGGGAGATGTCGAGCAGTACTTC
len: 12; abundance: -; j_gene: TRBJ2-5; d_gene: TRBD1; v_gene: TRBV6-1; CDR3aa: CAGTGDLETQYF; CDR3nt: TGTGCCGGCACAGGGGATCTGGAGACCCAGTACTTC
len: 13; abundance: -; j_gene: TRBJ1-2; d_gene: TRBD1; v_gene: TRBV7-3; CDR3aa: CASSDRGGYGYTF; CDR3nt: TGTGCCAGCAGCGACAGGGGTGGCTATGGCTACACCTTC
len: 12; abundance: -; j_gene: TRBJ2-2; d_gene: -; v_gene: TRBV6-5; CDR3aa: CASSPRHGELFF; CDR3nt: TGTGCCAGCAGTCCCCGCCACGGGGAGCTGTTTTTT
len: 15; abundance: -; j_gene: TRBJ2-1; d_gene: TRBD1; v_gene: TRBV13; CDR3aa: CASSFSGTGDNEQFF; CDR3nt: TGTGCCAGCAGCTTCTCCGGGACAGGGGACAATGAGCAGTTCTTC
len: 15; abundance: -; j_gene: TRBJ2-1; d_gene: -; v_gene: TRBV5-1; CDR3aa: CASSLGPGREGEQFF; CDR3nt: TGCGCCAGCAGCTTGGGACCCGGACGCGAAGGCGAGCAGTTCTTC
len: 14; abundance: -; j_gene: TRBJ2-7; d_gene: -; v_gene: TRBV7-2; CDR3aa: CASSRPGPQYEQYF; CDR3nt: TGTGCCAGCAGCCGACCGGGACCGCAATACGAGCAGTACTTC
len: 16; abundance: -; j_gene: TRBJ2-3; d_gene: TRBD2; v_gene: TRBV6-6; CDR3aa: CASRPTSGRPPDTQYF; CDR3nt: TGTGCCAGCAGGCCTACTAGCGGGAGGCCCCCAGATACGCAGTATTTT
len: 17; abundance: -; j_gene: TRBJ2-3; d_gene: TRBD2; v_gene: TRBV27; CDR3aa: CASSLALLAGAADTQYF; CDR3nt: TGTGCCAGCAGTTTAGCCCTACTAGCGGGAGCCGCAGATACGCAGTATTTT
len: 16; abundance: -; j_gene: TRBJ2-3; d_gene: -; v_gene: TRBV19; CDR3aa: CASRSRPGQSSDTQYF; CDR3nt: TGTGCCAGTAGAAGTCGTCCGGGACAATCCTCAGATACGCAGTATTTT
len: 16; abundance: -; j_gene: TRBJ1-3; d_gene: TRBD1; v_gene: TRBV7-2; CDR3aa: CASSLTRGWAGNTIYF; CDR3nt: TGTGCCAGCAGCTTGACCAGGGGGTGGGCTGGAAACACCATATATTTT